These T cell receptor beta chains were read from a single sample in a study of cytotoxic CD8 clonotypes in ibrutinib-treated CLL. Generated by immunoSEQ multiplex PCR, the TCRdb table keeps only in-frame clones and is missing some. The table records around 310,000 clones, more than 65% of them present only once. This material consisted of PBMCs, taken before ibrutinib treatment. The receptors here all came from a human donor with chronic lymphocytic leukemia. CDR3s include the opening cysteine and the closing phenylalanine or tryptophan. D genes are given only for firm matches. Clone size, where shown, is once, few, many, or a class for clones that have expanded.

abundance	v_gene	d_gene	j_gene	CDR3nt	CDR3aa
.	TRBV28	.	TRBJ1-1	TGTGCCAGCAGTTCCCCAAGCAGGGTGTACACTGAAGCTTTCTTT	CASSSPSRVYTEAFF
.	TRBV5-4	.	TRBJ2-2	TGTGCCAGCAGTGCTCGCGGGGGCGGGTCCGGGGAGCTGTTTTTT	CASSARGGGSGELFF
.	TRBV11-2	TRBD2	TRBJ2-5	TGTGCCAGCAGCTTAGCGGGAGGGGTGGTAGAGACCCAGTACTTC	CASSLAGGVVETQYF
few	TRBV7-2	.	TRBJ1-1	TGTGCCAGCAGCAGGACGAACACTGAAGCTTTCTTT	CASSRTNTEAFF
.	TRBV7-2	.	TRBJ2-5	TGTGCCAGCAGCCTTAGCCTTTTAGCAGAGACCCAGTACTTC	CASSLSLLAETQYF
.	TRBV2	.	TRBJ2-2	TGTGCCAGCAGAACACAGGGTTGGGCCGGGGAGCTGTTTTTT	CASRTQGWAGELFF
.	TRBV18	TRBD2	TRBJ2-7	TGTGCCAGCTCACCACCGTGGGGAGGGATATCCTACGAGCAGTACTTC	CASSPPWGGISYEQYF
.	TRBV18	TRBD1	TRBJ2-1	TGTGCCAGCTCACCGCGACAGGGCGGCAATGAGCAGTTCTTC	CASSPRQGGNEQFF
.	TRBV2	TRBD2	TRBJ2-1	TGTGCCAGCAGACTCGGACTAGCGGGGGCTGGCAATGAGCAGTTCTTC	CASRLGLAGAGNEQFF
.	TRBV9	.	TRBJ2-5	TGTGCCAGCAGCGTAGAGGGGGACCAAGAGACCCAGTACTTC	CASSVEGDQETQYF
.	TRBV11-2	.	TRBJ1-1	TGTGCCAGCAGCTTAGTGGTGGGGCGCGGAGGGGCTGAAGCTTTCTTT	CASSLVVGRGGAEAFF
.	TRBV5-8	.	TRBJ2-5	TGTGCCAGCAGCCCCCGTCTGGGAAACCAAGAAGAGACCCAGTACTTC	CASSPRLGNQEETQYF
.	TRBV14	.	TRBJ1-2	TGTGCCAGCAGCCAAGGGAAGATCTATGGCTACACCTTC	CASSQGKIYGYTF
.	TRBV5-1	.	TRBJ1-3	TGCGCCAGCAGCTTGGTGGCGGACGGAAACACCATATATTTT	CASSLVADGNTIYF
.	TRBV5-6	TRBD1	TRBJ1-2	TGTGCCAGCAGCTGGGACAGGACGTATGGCTACACCTTC	CASSWDRTYGYTF
.	TRBV29-1	TRBD1	TRBJ2-7	TGCAGCGTCGATCCCGGGACAGGGACCGGGTCCTACGAGCAGTACTTC	CSVDPGTGTGSYEQYF
.	TRBV6-5	TRBD2	TRBJ2-3	TGTGCCAGCCAGCGGGGACTAGCGACAGATACGCAGTATTTT	CASQRGLATDTQYF
.	TRBV14	.	TRBJ2-5	TGTGCCAGCAGCCAAGAATGGGGGAACCAAGAGACCCAGTACTTC	CASSQEWGNQETQYF
.	TRBV19	.	TRBJ1-1	TGTGCCAGTAGTATTAGGGGGAACACTGAAGCTTTCTTT	CASSIRGNTEAFF
once	TRBV6-6	TRBD2	TRBJ2-4	TGTGCCAGCAGACGGGGACTAGCCGGGGTTCAGTACTTC	CASRRGLAGVQYF
once	TRBV7-2	TRBD2	TRBJ2-5	TGTGCCAGCAGCTTAAGTTCTAGCGGGAGGACGAAGACCCAGTACTTC	CASSLSSSGRTKTQYF
.	TRBV12-5	.	TRBJ1-1	TGTGCTAGTGGTTCGATACAGGGGAACACTGAAGCTTTCTTT	CASGSIQGNTEAFF
.	TRBV27	.	TRBJ1-2	TGTGCCAGCAGTTCGCATGGATACTATGGCTACACCTTC	CASSSHGYYGYTF
few	TRBV27	TRBD2	TRBJ2-7	TGTGCCAGCAGTTTATCCGGACTAGCGGGATACGAGCAGTACTTC	CASSLSGLAGYEQYF
.	TRBV14	.	TRBJ2-3	TGTGCCAGCACCAGAATCGGGAGCACGGATACGCAGTATTTT	CASTRIGSTDTQYF
once	TRBV5-4	.	TRBJ2-5	TGTGCGTATTCATCAGAGACCCAGTACTTC	CAYSSETQYF
.	TRBV28	.	TRBJ1-2	TGTGCCAGCAGTCTCCATCGCTATGGCTACACCTTC	CASSLHRYGYTF
.	TRBV10-3	.	TRBJ2-3	TGTGCCATCACCCCGACTAGTAGGGCAGATACGCAGTATTTT	CAITPTSRADTQYF
.	TRBV7-9	.	TRBJ2-2	TGTGCCAGCACCGTTTCGGGGGTAAACACCGGGGAGCTGTTTTTT	CASTVSGVNTGELFF
.	TRBV5-1	.	TRBJ2-2	TGCGCCAGCAGCTTGACAGATCCCACCGGGGAGCTGTTTTTT	CASSLTDPTGELFF
.	TRBV5-1	.	TRBJ2-7	TGCGCCAGCAGCCCGCTGGGGGGCGGCTACGAGCAGTACTTC	CASSPLGGGYEQYF
few	TRBV4-2	.	TRBJ2-7	TGTGCCAGCAGCCAAGGCCCGGACATAGCCTACGAGCAGTACTTC	CASSQGPDIAYEQYF
.	TRBV5-1	.	TRBJ1-5	TGCGCCAGCAGCCTGGGCCCTACGGGGGGCAATCAGCCCCAGCATTTT	CASSLGPTGGNQPQHF
.	TRBV6-5	.	TRBJ1-2	TGTGCCAGCAGTGAACAGGGTGTTCATGGCTACACCTTC	CASSEQGVHGYTF
.	TRBV5-4	.	TRBJ2-3	TGTGCCAGCAGCTTGGTTATGGATACGCAGTATTTT	CASSLVMDTQYF